This T cell receptor (beta chain) is drawn from a study of T cell repertoires in cytomegalovirus infection. Germline CDR1 and CDR2: LNHDA and SQIVND (reference sequence). The V and J ends lost 10 bases and 2 bases, in that order; junction bases with no gene match: 14. The CDR3 consists of 15 residues. Via MiXCR, TCRdb re-called the reads, giving one row per CDR3 protein. The data hold fewer than 1,000,000 distinct CDR3 sequences, with less than 40% observed a single time. Of note for this clonotype: Its target is unknown.

This TCR was sampled from a human donor in good health (CMV status not recorded). Some clones in this sample may be carry-over from other donors' samples. The genes are TRBV19 and TRBJ2-7; 7 bases agree with TRBD1. The sample was cultured CD8+ T cells from PBMCs, taken from culture after CMV antigen stimulation. The CDR3 protein is CATSPGAGGAYEQYF. The CDR3 DNA reads TGTGCCACCTCTCCTGGCGCAGGGGGAGCCTACGAGCAGTACTTC.